This T cell receptor (beta chain) was documented in a study of T cell changes during pregnancy in multiple sclerosis. Assay used: immunoSEQ multiplex PCR; TCRdb lists only in-frame clones, some missing. The table lists 60,000 or so clones, around 91% of them singletons. This CDR3 contains 13 residues. CDR1 SGHVS and CDR2 FNYEAQ come from the germline V gene. Trimming stripped 5 bases from V and 7 bases from J, with 12 bases between. The chain recombines TRBV7-6 with TRBJ2-1, with D possibly TRBD1 on 5 matching bases. This clonotype was sampled from a female donor in good health, enrolled as a control in a pregnancy study. Specimen: peripheral blood, collected in the second trimester of pregnancy. The chain's CDR3 is CASSQGWANEQFF. The CDR3 DNA is TGTGCCAGCAGCCAGGGCTGGGCGAATGAGCAGTTCTTC.